These T cell receptor beta chains were read from a single sample in a study of cytomegalovirus exposure and HLA in healthy donors. The protocol was immunoSEQ multiplex PCR, while the TCRdb copy is restricted to in-frame clones and leaves out a portion. In the table there are about 260,000 clones, about 92% of which are singletons. The sample taken for sequencing was PBMCs. The receptors shown here come from a woman aged 25-40 years in good health and CMV-seronegative. Both conserved end residues are part of each CDR3. Each record gives: clone size, D gene, V gene, J gene, CDR3 protein, CDR3 DNA. A D gene is named only where the DNA matches it firmly. The size entry is marked missing in some rows and otherwise reads once, few, many or a size class.

NA	NA	TRBV19	TRBJ1-1	CASIARGENTEAFF	TGTGCCAGTATCGCCCGCGGAGAGAACACTGAAGCTTTCTTT
NA	NA	TRBV9	TRBJ2-1	CASSVYRSSYNEQFF	TGTGCCAGCAGCGTCTACCGGAGCTCCTACAATGAGCAGTTCTTC
NA	NA	TRBV4-2	TRBJ2-7	CASDDNSRFLPYEQYF	TGTGCCAGCGATGATAACAGCAGGTTCTTACCCTACGAGCAGTACTTC
NA	TRBD2	TRBV4-2	TRBJ2-2	CASSRLAGAVTGELFF	TGTGCCAGCAGCCGTCTAGCGGGAGCGGTCACCGGGGAGCTGTTTTTT
NA	NA	TRBV13	TRBJ2-1	CASSLVAPGPYNEQFF	TGTGCCAGCAGCTTAGTGGCTCCGGGCCCCTACAATGAGCAGTTCTTC
NA	NA	TRBV9	TRBJ2-1	CASSQDGNSYNEQFF	TGTGCCAGCAGCCAAGACGGGAACTCCTACAATGAGCAGTTCTTC
NA	NA	TRBV28	TRBJ2-7	CASSIPRQASYEQYF	TGTGCCAGCAGTATCCCGAGACAGGCCTCCTACGAGCAGTACTTC
NA	NA	TRBV27	TRBJ2-7	CASRLGYGYEQYF	TGTGCCAGCAGGTTGGGGTATGGATACGAGCAGTACTTC
NA	NA	TRBV15	TRBJ1-2	CATSRVQSLGYTF	TGTGCCACCAGCAGAGTTCAGTCGTTGGGCTACACCTTC
NA	TRBD2	TRBV27	TRBJ2-7	CASRAGGRYEQYF	TGTGCCAGCAGGGCGGGAGGAAGGTACGAGCAGTACTTC
few	NA	TRBV9	TRBJ2-1	CASSVGQIDNEQFF	TGTGCCAGCAGCGTAGGACAGATAGACAATGAGCAGTTCTTC
NA	TRBD1	TRBV5-4	TRBJ2-5	CASSLGQGLGTQYF	TGTGCCAGCAGCTTGGGACAGGGGTTAGGGACCCAGTACTTC
once	TRBD1	TRBV9	TRBJ2-7	CASSVTGQDEQYF	TGTGCCAGCAGCGTAACGGGACAGGACGAGCAGTACTTC
NA	NA	TRBV28	TRBJ2-1	CASIKTPWTDRARDGNEQFF	TGTGCCAGCATTAAGACGCCCTGGACCGACAGAGCCCGGGATGGCAATGAGCAGTTCTTC
NA	NA	TRBV7-2	TRBJ2-7	CASSLWIDRGRAYEQYF	TGTGCCAGCAGCTTATGGATAGATAGGGGGAGGGCCTACGAGCAGTACTTC
NA	TRBD2	TRBV6-6	TRBJ2-7	CASSNGLAGGFEQYF	TGTGCCAGCAGCAACGGACTAGCGGGAGGGTTCGAGCAGTACTTC
NA	NA	TRBV7-2	TRBJ2-2	CASSLAFSGGRVTGELFF	TGTGCCAGCAGCTTAGCGTTTTCCGGGGGGCGGGTAACCGGGGAGCTGTTTTTT
NA	NA	TRBV27	TRBJ2-2	CASSHRSQGTGELFF	TGTGCCAGCAGTCACCGCAGCCAAGGTACCGGGGAGCTGTTTTTT
few	TRBD2	TRBV7-2	TRBJ2-1	CASSPSAGGSYEQFF	TGTGCCAGCAGCCCCTCAGCGGGAGGGTCCTATGAGCAGTTCTTC
few	NA	TRBV27	TRBJ2-7	CASSWKGGYEQYF	TGTGCCAGCAGTTGGAAAGGGGGATACGAGCAGTACTTC
once	NA	TRBV4-3	TRBJ2-1	CASSQVAQEGFNEQFF	TGCGCCAGCAGCCAAGTCGCACAGGAGGGGTTCAATGAGCAGTTCTTC
NA	TRBD2	TRBV28	TRBJ2-7	CASSLATSGLYEQYF	TGTGCCAGCAGTTTAGCCACTAGCGGACTATACGAGCAGTACTTC
once	NA	TRBV27	TRBJ1-1	CASSLLFGPGANTEAFF	TGTGCCAGCAGTTTGCTATTTGGGCCAGGGGCGAACACTGAAGCTTTCTTT
NA	TRBD1	TRBV7-6	TRBJ2-7	CASSLATGGFDEQYF	TGTGCCAGCAGCTTAGCGACAGGGGGTTTTGACGAGCAGTACTTC
NA	TRBD1	TRBV11-2	TRBJ1-2	CASSLDPGGASYGYTF	TGTGCCAGCAGCTTAGATCCAGGGGGCGCTTCTTATGGCTACACCTTC
NA	TRBD1	TRBV7-2	TRBJ2-7	CASSQSTGVDSYEQYF	TGTGCCAGCAGCCAGAGCACAGGGGTGGACTCCTACGAGCAGTACTTC
NA	NA	TRBV14	TRBJ2-5	CASSQGAGWGETQYF	TGTGCCAGCAGCCAAGGGGCAGGGTGGGGAGAGACCCAGTACTTC
NA	TRBD2	TRBV28	TRBJ2-3	CASSFPGTSGRIPSTDTQYF	TGTGCCAGCAGTTTCCCCGGGACTAGCGGGAGGATTCCAAGCACAGATACGCAGTATTTT
NA	NA	TRBV2	TRBJ2-7	CASSWDASSYEQYF	TGTGCCAGCAGCTGGGACGCCAGCTCCTACGAGCAGTACTTC
NA	TRBD2	TRBV19	TRBJ2-7	CASSIQHPSGSREQYF	TGTGCCAGTAGTATACAGCATCCTAGCGGGAGTCGCGAGCAGTACTTC
NA	NA	TRBV28	TRBJ2-7	CASSSLGDYEQYF	TGTGCCAGCAGTAGTTTGGGTGACTACGAGCAGTACTTC
NA	NA	TRBV7-2	TRBJ2-7	CASSLGVYEQYF	TGTGCCAGCAGCTTAGGTGTCTACGAGCAGTACTTC
NA	NA	TRBV2	TRBJ2-3	CASSVTADTQYF	TGTGCCAGCAGTGTAACCGCCGATACGCAGTATTTT
NA	TRBD2	TRBV5-6	TRBJ2-7	CASSLASGSEQYF	TGTGCCAGCAGCTTAGCTAGCGGGAGCGAGCAGTACTTC
NA	NA	TRBV27	TRBJ1-5	CASSPLGSNQPQHF	TGTGCCAGCAGTCCCTTAGGGAGCAATCAGCCCCAGCATTTT
NA	TRBD1	TRBV11-2	TRBJ2-7	CASSPRGQVFSYEQYF	TGTGCCAGCAGCCCGAGAGGACAGGTGTTCTCCTACGAGCAGTACTTC
NA	NA	TRBV7-8	TRBJ2-5	CASSLDLGRETQYF	TGTGCCAGCAGCTTAGACCTGGGTCGAGAGACCCAGTACTTC
NA	NA	TRBV15	TRBJ2-7	CATSRDGGKQYF	TGTGCCACCAGCAGAGATGGAGGAAAGCAGTACTTC
NA	TRBD2	TRBV28	TRBJ2-1	CAVSTDRGSGQFF	TGTGCCGTAAGCACTGATCGCGGGAGTGGGCAGTTCTTC
NA	TRBD2	TRBV6-1	TRBJ2-5	CASSDEAGGQGKTQYF	TGTGCCAGCAGTGATGAAGCGGGAGGGCAAGGGAAGACCCAGTACTTC
NA	NA	TRBV5-1	TRBJ2-3	CASSLAGPRTTDTQYF	TGCGCCAGCAGCTTGGCCGGGCCCAGGACGACAGATACGCAGTATTTT
NA	NA	TRBV6-1	TRBJ2-3	CASSELGGSTDTQYF	TGTGCCAGCAGTGAATTGGGGGGTAGCACAGATACGCAGTATTTT
NA	NA	TRBV28	TRBJ2-7	CASSFTGTGYEQYF	TGTGCCAGCAGTTTTACAGGGACCGGTTACGAGCAGTACTTC
NA	NA	TRBV5-1	TRBJ2-2	CASSLVPEHTGELFF	TGCGCCAGCAGCTTGGTGCCCGAGCACACCGGGGAGCTGTTTTTT
NA	NA	TRBV6-1	TRBJ2-7	CASSGGPSYEQYF	TGTGCCAGCAGTGGAGGGCCATCCTACGAGCAGTACTTC
NA	NA	TRBV2	TRBJ2-1	CASSGVGNEQFF	TGTGCCAGCAGTGGTGTGGGCAATGAGCAGTTCTTC
NA	TRBD1	TRBV7-2	TRBJ2-4	CASSPDRGPAKNIQYF	TGTGCCAGCAGCCCAGACAGGGGGCCAGCCAAAAACATTCAGTACTTC
NA	NA	TRBV27	TRBJ2-2	CASSLYPGLGELFF	TGTGCCAGCAGTTTATACCCGGGACTCGGGGAGCTGTTTTTT
NA	NA	TRBV7-6	TRBJ2-2	CASTRSGSNTGELFF	TGTGCCAGCACCCGCAGCGGATCTAACACCGGGGAGCTGTTTTTT
NA	NA	TRBV7-6	TRBJ1-1	CASRPGADRQVAVLNTEAFF	TGTGCCAGCAGGCCCGGGGCCGACAGGCAGGTTGCGGTTTTGAACACTGAAGCTTTCTTT
once	NA	TRBV9	TRBJ2-7	CASSPSAAGFYEQYF	TGTGCCAGCAGCCCCTCGGCGGCGGGATTCTACGAGCAGTACTTC
NA	NA	TRBV5-1	TRBJ1-1	CASSLDTFAEAFF	TGCGCCAGCAGCTTGGATACCTTCGCTGAAGCTTTCTTT
NA	TRBD1	TRBV4-2	TRBJ2-5	CASSQDRGEETQYF	TGTGCCAGCAGCCAGGACAGGGGAGAAGAGACCCAGTACTTC
few	TRBD1	TRBV10-3	TRBJ1-2	CAISEPLDRAGRNYGYTF	TGTGCCATCAGTGAGCCTTTGGACAGGGCGGGGAGAAACTATGGCTACACCTTC
NA	NA	TRBV28	TRBJ2-2	CASSPGPSGLAGELFF	TGTGCCAGCAGCCCGGGGCCAAGCGGGCTTGCCGGGGAGCTGTTTTTT
NA	TRBD1	TRBV18	TRBJ2-1	CASSPEGQYYNEQFF	TGTGCCAGCTCACCAGAGGGACAGTACTACAATGAGCAGTTCTTC
NA	NA	TRBV7-9	TRBJ2-2	CASSSRNRVDTGELFF	TGTGCCAGCAGCTCCAGGAACCGGGTTGACACCGGGGAGCTGTTTTTT
NA	NA	TRBV27	TRBJ2-3	CASSWGQITDTQYF	TGTGCCAGCAGTTGGGGCCAGATCACAGATACGCAGTATTTT
NA	NA	TRBV27	TRBJ2-4	CASSTGLAKNIQYF	TGTGCCAGCAGTACAGGGTTAGCCAAAAACATTCAGTACTTC